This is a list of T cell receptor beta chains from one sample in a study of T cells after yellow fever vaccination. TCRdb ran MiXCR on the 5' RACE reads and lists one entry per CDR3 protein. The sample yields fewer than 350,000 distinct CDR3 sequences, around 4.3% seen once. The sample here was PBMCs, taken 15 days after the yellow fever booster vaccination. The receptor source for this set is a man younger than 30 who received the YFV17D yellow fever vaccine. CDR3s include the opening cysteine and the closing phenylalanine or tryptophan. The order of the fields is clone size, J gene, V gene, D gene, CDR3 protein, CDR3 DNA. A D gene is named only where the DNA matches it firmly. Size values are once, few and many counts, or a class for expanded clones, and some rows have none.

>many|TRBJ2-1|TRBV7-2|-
CASSPQYEQFF
TGTGCCAGCAGCCCACAGTATGAGCAGTTCTTC
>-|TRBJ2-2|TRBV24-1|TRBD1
CATSDPLRTGAGELFF
TGTGCCACCAGTGACCCTCTCCGGACAGGGGCCGGGGAGCTGTTTTTT
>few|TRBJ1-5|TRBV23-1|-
CASSQPYRVSNQPQHF
TGCGCCAGCAGTCAACCGTACAGGGTTAGCAATCAGCCCCAGCATTTT
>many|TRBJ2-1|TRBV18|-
CASSPSWGTHNEQFF
TGTGCCAGCTCACCATCGTGGGGTACCCACAATGAGCAGTTCTTC
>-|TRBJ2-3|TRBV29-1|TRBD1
CSVAFGTGGPDTQYF
TGCAGCGTTGCCTTCGGGACAGGGGGCCCGGATACGCAGTATTTT
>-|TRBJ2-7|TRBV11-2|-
CASSLASWGYEQYF
TGTGCCAGCAGCTTAGCTAGCTGGGGCTACGAGCAGTACTTC
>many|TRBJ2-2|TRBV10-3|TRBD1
CAIRRQGATGELFF
TGTGCCATCAGAAGACAGGGTGCCACCGGGGAGCTGTTTTTT
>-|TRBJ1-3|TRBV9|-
CASTSGASPGNTIYF
TGTGCCAGCACCTCAGGGGCGTCACCTGGAAACACCATATATTTT
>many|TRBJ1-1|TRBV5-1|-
CASSGGHVYSNTEAFF
TGCGCCAGCAGCGGGGGACACGTCTATTCGAACACTGAAGCTTTCTTT
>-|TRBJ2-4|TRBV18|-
CASSPTGPIQYF
TGTGCCAGCTCACCTACCGGGCCGATTCAGTACTTC
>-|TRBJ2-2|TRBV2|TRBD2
CASIRRLAVGELFF
TGTGCCAGCATTCGTCGGCTAGCGGTCGGGGAGCTGTTTTTT
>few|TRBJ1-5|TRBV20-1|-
CSATTGYSNQPQHF
TGCAGTGCCACGACAGGATATAGCAATCAGCCCCAGCATTTT
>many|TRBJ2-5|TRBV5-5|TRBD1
CASSLVDRGAQYF
TGTGCCAGCAGCTTGGTGGACAGGGGGGCCCAGTACTTC
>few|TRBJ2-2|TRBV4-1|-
CASSPSLGVFGELFF
TGCGCCAGCAGCCCCAGCCTAGGGGTTTTCGGGGAGCTGTTTTTT
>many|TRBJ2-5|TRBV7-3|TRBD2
CASSLMGTSGGETQYF
TGTGCCAGCAGCTTAATGGGGACTAGCGGGGGGGAGACCCAGTACTTC
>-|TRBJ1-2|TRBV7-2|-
CASSTAMGDGYTF
TGTGCCAGCAGCACTGCTATGGGTGATGGCTACACCTTC
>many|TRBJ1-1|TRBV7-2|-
CASSFQGSMNTEAFF
TGTGCCAGCAGCTTCCAGGGCAGCATGAACACTGAAGCTTTCTTT
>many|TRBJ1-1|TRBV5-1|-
CASNGQLNTEAFF
TGCGCCAGCAATGGACAGCTTAACACTGAAGCTTTCTTT
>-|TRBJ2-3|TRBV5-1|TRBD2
CASSLAPSGGQDTQYF
TGCGCCAGCAGCTTAGCCCCTAGCGGGGGGCAAGATACGCAGTATTTT
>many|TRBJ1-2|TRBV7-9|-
CASSFETAPKENTF
TGTGCCAGCAGCTTCGAGACAGCCCCTAAAGAGAATACCTTC
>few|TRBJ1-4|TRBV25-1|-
CASMGLTATQKLFF
TGTGCCAGCATGGGCTTGACAGCCACCCAAAAACTGTTTTTT
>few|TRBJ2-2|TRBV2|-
CASSEVGTGELFF
TGTGCCAGCAGTGAGGTGGGCACCGGGGAGCTGTTTTTT
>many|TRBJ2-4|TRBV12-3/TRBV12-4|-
CASSLEIGGKNIQYF
TGTGCCAGCAGTTTAGAAATCGGCGGCAAAAACATTCAGTACTTC
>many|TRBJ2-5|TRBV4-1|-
CASSQEHAEAGRTQYF
TGCGCCAGCAGCCAAGAGCACGCAGAAGCAGGGCGGACCCAGTACTTC
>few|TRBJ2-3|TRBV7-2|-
CASSSPFPDTQYF
TGTGCCAGCAGCTCTCCTTTTCCCGATACGCAGTATTTT
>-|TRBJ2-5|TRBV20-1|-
CSARDPTRGAETQYF
TGCAGTGCTAGGGACCCTACCCGGGGTGCGGAGACCCAGTACTTC
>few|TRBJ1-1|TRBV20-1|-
CSASSGLGNTEAFF
TGCAGTGCTAGTTCCGGGTTGGGGAACACTGAAGCTTTCTTT
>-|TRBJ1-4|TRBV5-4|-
CASSSGFTNEKLFF
TGTGCCAGCAGCTCAGGGTTTACTAATGAAAAACTGTTTTTT
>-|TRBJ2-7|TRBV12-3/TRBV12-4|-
CASTTGAGASYEQYF
TGTGCCAGCACCACGGGCGCGGGGGCCTCCTACGAGCAGTACTTC
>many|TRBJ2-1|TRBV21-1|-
CASSTLPRGLRNNEQFF
TGTGCCAGCAGCACCCTCCCCCGGGGACTGCGAAACAATGAGCAGTTCTTC
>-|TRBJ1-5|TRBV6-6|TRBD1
CASSFHPDRGGANQPQHF
TGTGCCAGCAGCTTCCACCCGGACAGGGGCGGTGCAAATCAGCCCCAGCATTTT
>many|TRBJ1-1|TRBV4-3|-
CASSQGGAPPKAFF
TGCGCCAGCAGCCAGGGGGGGGCTCCGCCGAAAGCTTTCTTT
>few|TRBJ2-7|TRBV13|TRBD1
CASSSGTMTGVEQYF
TGTGCCAGCAGCTCAGGAACCATGACAGGGGTGGAGCAGTACTTC
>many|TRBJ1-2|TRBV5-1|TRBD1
CASSPGGQSGGYTF
TGCGCCAGCAGCCCGGGGGGACAGTCGGGAGGCTACACCTTC
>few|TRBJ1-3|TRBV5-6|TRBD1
CASSWGQGLGNTIYF
TGTGCCAGCAGCTGGGGACAGGGCCTTGGAAACACCATATATTTT
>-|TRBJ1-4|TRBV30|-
CAWTRGGGDEKLFF
TGTGCCTGGACCCGTGGGGGGGGCGATGAAAAACTGTTTTTT
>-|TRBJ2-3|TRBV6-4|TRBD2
CASSAGTSGPDTQYF
TGTGCCAGCAGTGCCGGGACTAGCGGGCCAGATACGCAGTATTTT
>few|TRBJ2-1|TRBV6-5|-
CASSYWSGRYDEQFF
TGTGCCAGCAGTTACTGGTCGGGTCGGTACGATGAGCAGTTCTTC
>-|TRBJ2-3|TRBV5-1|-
CASSLVGGTSTDTQYF
TGCGCCAGCAGCTTGGTCGGCGGGACCTCCACAGATACGCAGTATTTT
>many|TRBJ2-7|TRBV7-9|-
CASSPPQTATYEQYF
TGTGCCAGCAGCCCACCACAGACGGCGACCTACGAGCAGTACTTC
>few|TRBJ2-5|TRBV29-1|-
CSVEWASWETQYF
TGCAGCGTTGAATGGGCTTCTTGGGAGACCCAGTACTTC
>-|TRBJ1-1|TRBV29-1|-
CSAERLAEAFF
TGCAGCGCCGAAAGGTTGGCTGAAGCTTTCTTT
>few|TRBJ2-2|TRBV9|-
CASSVGWGRAVGELFF
TGTGCCAGCAGCGTAGGGTGGGGCCGGGCCGTCGGGGAGCTGTTTTTT
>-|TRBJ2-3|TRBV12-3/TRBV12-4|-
CASTSRVLGTDTQYF
TGTGCCAGCACCTCCCGGGTCTTGGGCACAGATACGCAGTATTTT
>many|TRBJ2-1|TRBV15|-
CATSPRTENYNEQFF
TGTGCCACCAGCCCACGGACAGAAAATTACAATGAGCAGTTCTTC
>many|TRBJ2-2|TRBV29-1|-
CSARGSSNTGELFF
TGCAGCGCCCGAGGGTCCTCGAACACCGGGGAGCTGTTTTTT
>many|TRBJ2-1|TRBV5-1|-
CASSLYWDEQFF
TGCGCCAGCAGCTTATACTGGGATGAGCAGTTCTTC
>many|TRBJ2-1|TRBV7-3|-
CASSSGPNNEQFF
TGTGCCAGCAGCTCCGGACCCAACAATGAGCAGTTCTTC
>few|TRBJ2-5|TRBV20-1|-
CSAPGTHQRGVETQYF
TGCAGTGCTCCCGGGACCCATCAGAGGGGGGTGGAGACCCAGTACTTC
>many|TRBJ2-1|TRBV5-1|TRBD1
CASSLVYRGQHNEQFF
TGCGCCAGCAGCTTGGTCTACCGGGGACAGCACAATGAGCAGTTCTTC